The 16 T cell receptor beta chains listed next were all sequenced from one sample in a study of blood T cell repertoires in COVID-19. Produced via immunoSEQ multiplex PCR; TCRdb's table is partial and in-frame only. The repertoire holds 160,000 or so clones, with roughly 80% as singletons. Sequenced material: peripheral blood. Receptors were obtained from a man aged 55-75 years with acute or convalescent COVID-19.

The chain is built from TRBV23-1 and TRBJ1-2; no firm D call. TRBV23-1 is an open reading frame whose function is uncertain. V lost 9 bases, J lost 5 bases, and 16 bases lay in between. This CDR3 comprises 13 residues. The CDR3 protein is CASRGSSCYGYTF. In nucleotides, the CDR3 is TGCGCCAGTCGAGGGTCGTCATGTTATGGCTACACCTTC.

The chain uses TRBV28 and TRBJ2-7, with 7 bases aligning to TRBD1. The CDR3 spans 15 residues. CDR1 and CDR2 (germline): MDHEN, SYDVKM. The V segment lost 4 bases and the J segment 6 bases; nucleotides outside the gene matches: 12. The CDR3 is CASSSFRDSSREQYF. The CDR3 DNA reads as TGTGCCAGCAGTTCATTCCGGGACAGTAGCCGCGAGCAGTACTTC.

In DNA, the CDR3 is TGTGCCAGCAGCGTATTGAACAGGGGGGGAGATACGCAGTATTTT. As protein: CASSVLNRGGDTQYF. The chain combines TRBV9 with TRBJ2-3, with D tentatively TRBD1 (8 bases). The CDR3 spans 15 residues. Trimming pared 1 base from V and 5 bases from J, leaving 14 bases between. Per germline, CDR1 SGDLS and CDR2 YYNGEE.

V is TRBV24-1 and J is TRBJ2-7; a weak D match, TRBD2 (6 bases). The CDR3 loop spans 11 amino acids. The V and J ends lost 9 bases and 7 bases respectively, with 12 bases between them. Per germline, CDR1 KGHDR and CDR2 SFDVKD. The CDR3 spells CATGDAGEQYF. CDR3 coding DNA: TGTGCCACCGGGGACGCGGGAGAGCAGTACTTC.

The rearrangement joins TRBV13 to TRBJ2-1; possible D gene TRBD1, 6 bases. Looked up from germline, CDR1 is PRHDT and CDR2 is FYEKMQ (reference sequence). Trimming shortened V by 5 bases and J by 4 bases, and 9 bases separated the two germline ends. The CDR3 consists of 13 residues. CDR3 amino acids: CASSPDSYNEQFF. CDR3 DNA sequence: TGTGCCAGCAGCCCGGACAGTTACAATGAGCAGTTCTTC.

The chain couples TRBV6-5 to TRBJ1-6, with 8 bases lining up with TRBD1. CDR3 size: 15 residues. The J segment lost 6 bases and the V segment lost 2 bases, leaving 3 bases of the junction unmatched. Germline CDR1 and CDR2: MNHEY and SVGAGI. CDR3 sequence reads: CASSYGGQGNSPLHF. The DNA for the CDR3 is TGTGCCAGCAGTTACGGTGGACAGGGTAATTCACCCCTCCACTTT.

This sequence joins TRBV28 and TRBJ1-5, with 7 bases aligning to TRBD1. The germline CDR1 and CDR2 sequences are MDHEN and SYDVKM. This CDR3 has 15 amino acids. The V gene end was trimmed by 3 bases and the J gene end by 7 bases; junction bases not matched to a gene: 9. CDR3 sequence reads: CASSFADRVRQPQHF. In DNA form, the CDR3 reads TGTGCCAGCAGTTTTGCCGACAGGGTACGGCAGCCCCAGCATTTT.

The chain combines TRBV5-1 with TRBJ2-3; tentatively, D is TRBD1 (6 bases). Trimming took off 5 bases at V and 0 bases at J, with 13 bases between the two ends. The CDR3 runs to 15 residues. Germline V gene lookup returns CDR1 SGHRS and CDR2 YFSETQ. CDR3 DNA: TGCGCCAGCAGGCCCGGGACATACAGCACAGATACGCAGTATTTT. This encodes CASRPGTYSTDTQYF.

V usage is TRBV5-6 and J usage is TRBJ1-3, with TRBD1 matching over 7 bases. The germline gives CDR1 SGHDT, CDR2 YYEEEE. This CDR3 region has 14 residues. V shed 6 bases and J 0 bases; nucleotides not matched to a gene: 3. The CDR3 nucleotides read TGTGCCAGCACCAGGGGGAGCTCTGGAAACACCATATATTTT. As protein: CASTRGSSGNTIYF.

The V gene is TRBV28, the J gene TRBJ2-7; D is perhaps TRBD1 (5 bases). Germline CDR1 and CDR2: MDHEN and SYDVKM. The V end lost 4 bases, the J end lost 1 base, and 14 bases lay between the germline ends. The length of the CDR3 is 15 residues. Written as DNA, the CDR3 is TGTGCCAGCAGTTCCGAAGGGGCAGGTTCCTACGAGCAGTACTTC. Its translation is CASSSEGAGSYEQYF.

This clone has only one observation. The chain uses TRBV5-1 and TRBJ2-2; 9 nucleotides match TRBD1. The J segment lost 3 bases and the V segment lost 4 bases, leaving 7 bases of the junction unmatched. The CDR3 runs to 16 residues. The germline gives CDR1 SGHRS, CDR2 YFSETQ. The CDR3 DNA sequence: TGCGCCAGCAGCATTGTGCGGACAGGGGACACCGGGGAGCTGTTTTTT. Residues: CASSIVRTGDTGELFF.

A few counts support this clone. This sequence joins TRBV10-3 and TRBJ2-2; possibly TRBD1 for D (6 bases). CDR1 and CDR2 (germline): ENHRY, SYGVKD. V lost 10 bases and J 4 bases, leaving 19 bases between the germline ends. This CDR3 has 15 amino acids. The CDR3 here is CATNPLRGGTGELFF. CDR3 coding DNA: TGTGCCACCAACCCCCTGCGAGGGGGCACCGGGGAGCTGTTTTTT.

This clone was seen once. J is TRBJ1-2 and V is TRBV5-1; tentatively, D is TRBD1 (5 bases). Germline assignment: CDR1 SGHRS and CDR2 YFSETQ. The CDR3 contains 13 residues. The V gene lost 4 bases and the J gene lost 5 bases, with 12 bases spanning the gap. The CDR3 DNA reads TGCGCCAGCAGCCCGGGGACTTTTTATGGCTACACCTTC. Translation: CASSPGTFYGYTF.

This clone was counted between two and nine times. This CDR3 is also generated by other DNA sequences in the sample. The chain links TRBV5-1 to TRBJ1-1, with a tentative D call TRBD1 (6 bases). V lost 4 bases, J lost 1 base, and 8 bases lay in between. Germline V CDR1 and CDR2: SGHRS, YFSETQ. The CDR3 has 13 amino acids. CDR3 DNA sequence: TGCGCCAGCAGCCCGACAGGGAACACTGAAGCTTTCTTT. Translated, it gives CASSPTGNTEAFF.

The CDR3 DNA is TGTGCCAGCAGCAGGACTAAGTACTATAACTATGGCTACACCTTC. Translated, it gives CASSRTKYYNYGYTF. The chain employs TRBV5-8 and TRBJ1-2; D not certain. Germline V gene data show CDR1 as SGHTS and CDR2 as YDEGEE. This CDR3 contains 15 residues. With 4 bases removed from V and 1 base from J, the gap between germline ends came to 14 bases.

The CDR3, as DNA: TGTGCCACGACCCGGGAACCTAAGAATCAGCCCCAGCATTTT. Translating gives CATTREPKNQPQHF. The chain combines TRBV15 with TRBJ1-5; unclear D gene. Germline V gene sequence: CDR1 LNHNV, CDR2 YYDKDF (reference sequence). V lost 9 bases to trimming and J lost 4 bases, with 16 bases between them. The CDR3 totals 14 residues.